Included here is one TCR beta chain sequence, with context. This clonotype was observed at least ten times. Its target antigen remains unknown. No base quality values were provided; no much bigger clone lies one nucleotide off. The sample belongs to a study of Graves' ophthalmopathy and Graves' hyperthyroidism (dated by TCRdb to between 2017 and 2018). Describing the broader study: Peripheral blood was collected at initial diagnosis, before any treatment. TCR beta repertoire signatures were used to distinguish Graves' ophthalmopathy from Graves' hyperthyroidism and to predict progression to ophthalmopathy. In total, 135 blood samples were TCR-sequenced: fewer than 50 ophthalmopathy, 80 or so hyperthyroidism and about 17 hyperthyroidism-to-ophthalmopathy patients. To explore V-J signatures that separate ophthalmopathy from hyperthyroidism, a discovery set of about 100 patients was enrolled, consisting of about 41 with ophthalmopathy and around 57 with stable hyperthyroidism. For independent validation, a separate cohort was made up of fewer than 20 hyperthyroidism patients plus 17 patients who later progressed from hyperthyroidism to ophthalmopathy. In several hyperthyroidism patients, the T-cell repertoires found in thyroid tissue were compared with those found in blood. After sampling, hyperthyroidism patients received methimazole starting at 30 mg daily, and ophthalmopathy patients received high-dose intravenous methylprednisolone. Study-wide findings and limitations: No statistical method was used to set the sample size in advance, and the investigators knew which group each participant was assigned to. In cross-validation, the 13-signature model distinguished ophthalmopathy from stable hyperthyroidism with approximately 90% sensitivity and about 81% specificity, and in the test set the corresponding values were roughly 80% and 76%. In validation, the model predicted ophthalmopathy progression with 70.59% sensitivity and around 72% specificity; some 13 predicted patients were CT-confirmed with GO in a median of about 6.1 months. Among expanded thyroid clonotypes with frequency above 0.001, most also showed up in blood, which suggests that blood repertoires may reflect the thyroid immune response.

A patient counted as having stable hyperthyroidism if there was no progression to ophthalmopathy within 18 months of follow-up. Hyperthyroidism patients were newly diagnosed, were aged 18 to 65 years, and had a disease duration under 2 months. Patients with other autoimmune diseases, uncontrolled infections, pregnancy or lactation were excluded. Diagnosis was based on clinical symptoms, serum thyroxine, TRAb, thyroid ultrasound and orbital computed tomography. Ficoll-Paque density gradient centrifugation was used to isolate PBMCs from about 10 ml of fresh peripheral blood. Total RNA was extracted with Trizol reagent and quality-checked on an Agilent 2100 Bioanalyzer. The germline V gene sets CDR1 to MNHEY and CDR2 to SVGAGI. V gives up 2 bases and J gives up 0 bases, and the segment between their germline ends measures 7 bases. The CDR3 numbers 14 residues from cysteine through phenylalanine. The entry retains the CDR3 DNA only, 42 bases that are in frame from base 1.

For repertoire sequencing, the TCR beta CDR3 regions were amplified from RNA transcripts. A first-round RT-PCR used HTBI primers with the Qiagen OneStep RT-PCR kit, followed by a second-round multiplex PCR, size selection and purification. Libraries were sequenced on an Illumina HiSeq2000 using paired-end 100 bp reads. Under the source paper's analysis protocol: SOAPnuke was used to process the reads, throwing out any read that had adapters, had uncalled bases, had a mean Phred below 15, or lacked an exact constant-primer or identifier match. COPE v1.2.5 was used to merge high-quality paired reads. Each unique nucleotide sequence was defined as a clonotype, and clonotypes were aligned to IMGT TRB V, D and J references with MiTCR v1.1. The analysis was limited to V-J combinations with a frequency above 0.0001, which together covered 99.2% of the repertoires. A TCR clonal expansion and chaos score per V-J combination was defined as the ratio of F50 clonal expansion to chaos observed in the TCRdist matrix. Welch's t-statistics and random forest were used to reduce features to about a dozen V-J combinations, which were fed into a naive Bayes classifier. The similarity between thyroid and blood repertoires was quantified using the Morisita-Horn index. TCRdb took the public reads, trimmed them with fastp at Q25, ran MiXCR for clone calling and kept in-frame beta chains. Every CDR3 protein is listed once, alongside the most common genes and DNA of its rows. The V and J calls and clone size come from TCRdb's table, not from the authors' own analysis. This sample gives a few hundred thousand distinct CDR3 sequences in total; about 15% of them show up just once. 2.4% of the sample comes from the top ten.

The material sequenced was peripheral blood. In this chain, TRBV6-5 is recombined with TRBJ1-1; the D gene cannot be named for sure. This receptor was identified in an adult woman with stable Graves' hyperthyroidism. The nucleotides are TGTGCCAGCAGTTACGAGCACCTGAACACTGAAGCTTTCTTT. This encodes CASSYEHLNTEAFF.